This record concerns one TCR beta chain sequence. The antigen is undetermined. The germline gene is not matched at one end of the junction; a read error may be the cause. This CDR3 has 14 amino acids. Germline values: CDR1 LGHDT, CDR2 YNNKEL (reference sequence). This record comes from a study of T-cell reconstitution after alpha-beta-depleted transplantation in children. General study results and limits: Where some patients showed high TCRbeta diversity at day 60, it came from recipient T cells and thymic progenitors that had survived. Expanded graft clones numbering several hundred reportedly gave rise to alpha-beta T cells about two months after transplant. Newly produced T cells mostly provided counts and TCRbeta diversity after one year, as hyperexpanded clones declined.

The TCRbeta library incorporated unique molecular identifiers. TCRdb fed the PCR reads into MiXCR, producing one record per CDR3 protein. The profile shows hundreds of thousands of distinct CDR3 sequences, around 12% of them singletons. The chain uses TRBV3-1 and TRBJ2-3, with D possibly matching TRBD1 (6 bases). Source: PBMCs, taken before TCRalphabeta/CD19-depleted stem cell transplant. This receptor was identified in a girl aged 2 to 9 with congenital amegakaryocytic thrombocytopenia, due to receive a stem cell transplant. The CDR3 here is CTSSQGHSTDTQYF. CDR3 DNA sequence: TGTACCAGCAGCCAGGGACATAGCACAGATACGCAGTATTTT.